This TCR beta chain was identified in a study of cytomegalovirus exposure and HLA in healthy donors. V lost 2 bases, J lost 0 bases, and 9 bases stayed unmatched. The CDR3 spans 17 residues. CDR1 is SGHRS, CDR2 YFSETQ, per germline. The PCR employed 60 Vbeta primers together with 13 Jbeta primers. TCRdb's copy holds only in-frame clones and misses some; the assay was immunoSEQ multiplex PCR. Of over 90,000 clones detected, more than 65% appear once; the ten largest clones hold under 13%. The sequence was obtained from a woman aged 18-29 years in good health and CMV-seropositive. V and J are TRBV5-1 and TRBJ1-1; 8 bases line up with TRBD1. The material sequenced was PBMCs. CDR3 amino acids: CASSFGWSGGVNTEAFF. In DNA, the CDR3 is TGCGCCAGCAGCTTTGGGTGGTCAGGGGGCGTGAACACTGAAGCTTTCTTT.